A selection of T cell receptor beta chains follows, all from one sample in a study of T cells in Graves' hyperthyroidism and ophthalmopathy. In TCRdb, the multiplex PCR reads were re-called with MiXCR into one record per CDR3 protein. The profile covers hundreds of thousands of distinct CDR3 sequences, with over 10% appearing a single time and 9.2% taken by the ten largest. The sample consisted of blood. The source is a woman between 18 and 30 years old with Graves' hyperthyroidism. Both conserved end residues are part of each CDR3. D genes are given only for firm matches. Size is stated for part of the rows, as once, few or many counts, or as a class when the clone is expanded.

>TRBJ1-4|TRBV6-1|NA|few
CASSERGDKLFF
TGTGCCAGCAGCGAAAGGGGGGATAAACTGTTTTTT
>TRBJ2-1|TRBV20-1|NA|many
CSASRAGIYNEQFF
TGCAGTGCTAGTAGGGCAGGGATTTACAATGAGCAGTTCTTC
>TRBJ1-2|TRBV30|TRBD1|many
CAWSEGTAFNYGYTF
TGTGCCTGGAGTGAAGGGACAGCGTTTAACTATGGCTACACCTTC
>TRBJ2-3|TRBV15|NA|many
CATSRDPTINTDTQYF
TGTGCCACCAGCAGAGATCCCACAATCAACACAGATACGCAGTATTTT
>TRBJ2-2|TRBV5-1|NA|many
CASSRSELNTGELFF
TGCGCCAGCAGCCGGAGTGAGCTGAACACCGGGGAGCTGTTTTTT
>TRBJ2-7|TRBV2|NA|many
CASSEIEAVSYEQYF
TGTGCCAGCAGTGAAATTGAGGCGGTCTCCTACGAGCAGTACTTC
>TRBJ1-5|TRBV27|NA|many
CASSSRGSNQPQHF
TGTGCCAGCAGTTCCAGGGGTAGCAATCAGCCCCAGCATTTT
>TRBJ2-1|TRBV27|TRBD2|many
CASTPLGEGWNEQFF
TGTGCCAGCACACCCTTAGGGGAGGGGTGGAATGAGCAGTTCTTC
>TRBJ2-7|TRBV19|NA|few
CASSLTVSYEQYF
TGTGCCAGTAGTCTGACAGTCTCCTACGAGCAGTACTTC
>TRBJ1-2|TRBV2|NA|many
CASSEGSGGYTF
TGTGCCAGCAGTGAAGGATCAGGGGGCTACACCTTC
>TRBJ1-1|TRBV5-1|NA|NA
CASSHRARIETEAFF
TGCGCCAGCAGCCACCGGGCCCGAATAGAGACTGAAGCTTTCTTT
>TRBJ1-5|TRBV30|NA|few
CAWSHGDSVNQPQHF
TGTGCCTGGAGTCATGGCGACAGCGTTAATCAGCCCCAGCATTTT
>TRBJ1-6|TRBV28|NA|NA
CASSLPQEAKNSPLHF
TGTGCCAGCAGTTTACCCCAGGAGGCAAAAAATTCACCCCTCCACTTT
>TRBJ2-7|TRBV7-2|TRBD2|NA
CASSEYSGRGGTEQYF
TGTGCCAGCAGCGAGTATAGCGGGAGAGGCGGGACCGAGCAGTACTTC
>TRBJ2-7|TRBV4-1|NA|NA
CASSLVGRSYEQYF
TGTGCCAGCAGCTTGGTCGGACGGAGCTACGAGCAGTACTTC
>TRBJ2-5|TRBV5-1|TRBD2|NA
CASSNSGGARETQYF
TGCGCCAGCAGCAATAGCGGGGGGGCCCGGGAGACCCAGTACTTC
>TRBJ2-3|TRBV9|NA|many
CASSVQRTDTQYF
TGTGCCAGCAGCGTCCAGCGCACAGATACGCAGTATTTT
>TRBJ1-6|TRBV27|NA|many
CASSRSSYNSPLHF
TGTGCCAGCAGTCGGAGCTCCTATAATTCACCCCTCCACTTT
>TRBJ2-1|TRBV7-9|NA|many
CASSNTRLSYNEQFF
TGTGCCAGCAGTAATACTAGACTATCTTACAATGAGCAGTTCTTC
>TRBJ2-7|TRBV2|TRBD1|many
CASMGLRQGNEQYF
TGTGCCAGCATGGGGCTGCGACAGGGTAACGAGCAGTACTTC
>TRBJ1-1|TRBV5-1|NA|many
CASSPGHPLNTEAFF
TGCGCCAGCAGCCCGGGACACCCATTGAACACTGAAGCTTTCTTT
>TRBJ2-7|TRBV4-2|NA|many
CASSQGPRGSASEQYF
TGTGCCAGCAGCCAAGGGCCCCGCGGTTCGGCGAGCGAGCAGTACTTC
>TRBJ2-7|TRBV5-1|NA|many
CASSLWQGSYEQYF
TGCGCCAGCAGCTTGTGGCAGGGCTCCTACGAGCAGTACTTC
>TRBJ2-1|TRBV19|TRBD2|few
CASSPQSTGGRYNEQFF
TGTGCCAGTAGCCCTCAATCGACGGGGGGGCGGTACAATGAGCAGTTCTTC
>TRBJ1-1|TRBV3-1|NA|NA
CASSQEDRGTEAFF
TGTGCCAGCAGCCAAGAAGACAGAGGTACTGAAGCTTTCTTT
>TRBJ2-7|TRBV30|NA|many
CAWRDPYEQYF
TGTGCCTGGAGAGATCCCTACGAGCAGTACTTC
>TRBJ1-1|TRBV13|TRBD1|NA
CASATGTGNTEAFF
TGTGCCAGCGCCACTGGGACAGGGAACACTGAAGCTTTCTTT
>TRBJ2-3|TRBV11-3|TRBD2|NA
CASSISWTSGPTDTQYF
TGTGCCAGCAGCATTAGTTGGACTAGCGGTCCCACAGATACGCAGTATTTT
>TRBJ1-6|TRBV7-2|TRBD1|many
CASSLGQVASPLHF
TGTGCCAGCAGCCTGGGACAGGTTGCATCACCCCTCCACTTT
>TRBJ1-1|TRBV5-1|TRBD1|many
CASSLGTALNTEAFF
TGTGCCAGCAGTCTGGGGACAGCCCTGAACACTGAAGCTTTCTTT
>TRBJ2-5|TRBV7-2|NA|many
CASSALGSASLETQYF
TGTGCCAGCAGCGCCCTTGGTTCCGCAAGTTTGGAGACCCAGTACTTC
>TRBJ1-2|TRBV13|NA|many
CASSLSGQGGGYTF
TGTGCCAGCAGCTTGTCCGGACAAGGTGGTGGCTACACCTTC
>TRBJ1-4|TRBV2|NA|many
CASSAEQGMGEKLFF
TGTGCCAGCAGTGCCGAACAGGGAATGGGTGAAAAACTGTTTTTT
>TRBJ1-5|TRBV10-3|NA|NA
CAISESRIEPQHF
TGTGCCATCAGTGAGTCGAGGATTGAGCCCCAGCATTTT
>TRBJ1-1|TRBV12-3/TRBV12-4|NA|many
CASSGAMGGPAYTEAFF
TGTGCCAGCAGTGGGGCTATGGGGGGGCCGGCGTACACTGAAGCTTTCTTT
>TRBJ1-5|TRBV28|NA|many
CASSTPLGSNQPQHF
TGTGCCAGCAGTACCCCTCTGGGTAGCAATCAGCCCCAGCATTTT
>TRBJ2-1|TRBV18|NA|few
CASSPTRYDNEQFF
TGTGCCAGCTCACCGACGAGATATGACAATGAGCAGTTCTTC
>TRBJ1-2|TRBV19|NA|NA
CTSSRGEIGYTF
TGTACCAGTAGTCGTGGGGAGATCGGCTACACCTTC
>TRBJ1-1|TRBV28|NA|many
CASGTLSTTEAFF
TGTGCCAGCGGGACCTTGTCGACTACTGAAGCTTTCTTT
>TRBJ2-5|TRBV15|NA|NA
CATSSRSDVVETQYF
TGTGCCACCAGCAGTCGCTCGGATGTGGTGGAGACCCAGTACTTC
>TRBJ1-2|TRBV28|NA|many
CASSSPPGALDGYTF
TGTGCCAGCAGCTCCCCGCCAGGAGCCCTAGATGGCTACACCTTC
>TRBJ2-2|TRBV11-2|NA|many
CASSLEGYSGELFF
TGTGCCAGCAGCTTAGAAGGGTACAGCGGGGAGCTGTTTTTT
>TRBJ2-2|TRBV24-1|TRBD2|few
CATSDLVLAGGLGGELFF
TGTGCCACCAGTGATTTGGTGCTAGCGGGGGGGCTGGGCGGGGAGCTGTTTTTT
>TRBJ2-7|TRBV20-1|TRBD1|many
CSARSWDRLTYEQYF
TGCAGTGCTAGGAGCTGGGACAGACTAACTTACGAGCAGTACTTC
>TRBJ1-1|TRBV5-5|TRBD1|few
CASSQGVGETEAFF
TGTGCCAGCAGCCAGGGGGTGGGGGAGACTGAAGCTTTCTTT
>TRBJ2-4|TRBV19|NA|NA
CASSILGPGDSSLAKNIQYF
TGTGCCAGTAGTATTTTGGGACCGGGGGACAGCTCCCTAGCCAAAAACATTCAGTACTTC
>TRBJ1-1|TRBV10-3|NA|NA
CAISDRIVNTEAFF
TGTGCCATCAGTGACCGGATAGTGAACACTGAAGCTTTCTTT
>TRBJ1-2|TRBV20-1|TRBD1|many
CSASPGQGIHGYTF
TGCAGTGCTAGTCCGGGACAGGGCATCCATGGCTACACCTTC
>TRBJ1-2|TRBV29-1|NA|few
CSASLGVTNYGYTF
TGCAGCGCCTCCTTGGGGGTGACTAACTATGGCTACACCTTC
>TRBJ2-1|TRBV28|NA|many
CASSRGLYNEQFF
TGTGCCAGCAGTCGGGGACTTTACAATGAGCAGTTCTTC
>TRBJ1-1|TRBV7-9|NA|many
CASMPQGMVTEAFF
TGTGCCAGCATGCCACAGGGAATGGTAACTGAAGCTTTCTTT
>TRBJ1-2|TRBV6-1|NA|NA
CASNGFRDGYGYTF
TGTGCCAGCAATGGATTCAGGGATGGCTATGGCTACACCTTC
>TRBJ1-1|TRBV2|TRBD1|many
CASNERQGMNTEAFF
TGTGCCAGCAACGAACGACAGGGGATGAACACTGAAGCTTTCTTT
>TRBJ2-1|TRBV3-1|TRBD1|NA
CASSSQVGTDYNEQFF
TGTGCCAGCAGCTCGCAGGTTGGGACAGACTACAATGAGCAGTTCTTC